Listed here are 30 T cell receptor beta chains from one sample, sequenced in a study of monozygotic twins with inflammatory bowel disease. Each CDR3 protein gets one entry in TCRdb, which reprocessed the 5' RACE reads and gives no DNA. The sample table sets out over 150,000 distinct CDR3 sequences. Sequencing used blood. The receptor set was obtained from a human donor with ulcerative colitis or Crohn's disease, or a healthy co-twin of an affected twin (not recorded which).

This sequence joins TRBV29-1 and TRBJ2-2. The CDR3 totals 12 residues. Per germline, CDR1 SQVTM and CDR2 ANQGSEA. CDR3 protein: CSVVKLTGELFF.

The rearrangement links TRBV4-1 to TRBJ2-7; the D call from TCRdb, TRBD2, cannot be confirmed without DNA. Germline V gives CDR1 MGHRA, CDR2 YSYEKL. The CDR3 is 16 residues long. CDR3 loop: CASSPLRGGSSYEQYF.

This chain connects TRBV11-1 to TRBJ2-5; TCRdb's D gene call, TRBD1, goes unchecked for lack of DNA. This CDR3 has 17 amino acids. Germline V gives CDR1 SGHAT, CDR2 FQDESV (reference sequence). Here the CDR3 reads CASSIIGTGWQQETQYF.

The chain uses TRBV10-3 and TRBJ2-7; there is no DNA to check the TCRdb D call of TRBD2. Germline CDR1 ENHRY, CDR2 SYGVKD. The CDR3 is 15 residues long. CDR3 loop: CAISAGLAGVDEQYF.

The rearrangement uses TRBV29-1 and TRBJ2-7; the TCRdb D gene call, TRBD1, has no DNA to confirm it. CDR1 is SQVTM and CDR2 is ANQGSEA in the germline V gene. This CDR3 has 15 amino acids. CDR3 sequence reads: CSVVTRTDFSYEQYF.

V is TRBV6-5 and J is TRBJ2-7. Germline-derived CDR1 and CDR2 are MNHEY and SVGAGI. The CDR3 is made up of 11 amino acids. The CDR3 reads CASSRAGEQYF.

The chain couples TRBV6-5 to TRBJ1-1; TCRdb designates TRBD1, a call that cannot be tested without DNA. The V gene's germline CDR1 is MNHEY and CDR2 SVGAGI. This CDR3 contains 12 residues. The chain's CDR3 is CASSRGAAEAFF.

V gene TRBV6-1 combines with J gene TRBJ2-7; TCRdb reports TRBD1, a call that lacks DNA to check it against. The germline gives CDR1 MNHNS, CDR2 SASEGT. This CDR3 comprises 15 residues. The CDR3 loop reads CASSTRDRIAYEQYF.

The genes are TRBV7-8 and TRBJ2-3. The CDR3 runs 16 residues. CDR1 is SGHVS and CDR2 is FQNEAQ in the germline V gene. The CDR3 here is CASSLALADSTDTQYF.

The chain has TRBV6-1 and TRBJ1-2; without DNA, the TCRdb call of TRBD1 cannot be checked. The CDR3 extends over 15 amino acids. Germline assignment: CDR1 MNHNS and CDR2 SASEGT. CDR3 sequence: CASSQLPGGNYGYTF.

The CDR3: CASSQKTGYTGYEQYF. This rearrangement joins TRBV28 to TRBJ2-7; TCRdb returns TRBD1, unconfirmable since there is no DNA. The CDR3 sequence is 16 residues long. The germline V gene has CDR1 MDHEN and CDR2 SYDVKM. The full variable domain, rest sourced from reference TRBV28 and TRBJ2-7, is DVKVTQSSRYLVKRTGEKVFLECVQDMDHENMFWYRQDPGLGLRLIYFSYDVKMKEKGDIPEGYSVSREKKERFSLILESASTNQTSMYLCASSQKTGYTGYEQYFGPGTRLTVT.

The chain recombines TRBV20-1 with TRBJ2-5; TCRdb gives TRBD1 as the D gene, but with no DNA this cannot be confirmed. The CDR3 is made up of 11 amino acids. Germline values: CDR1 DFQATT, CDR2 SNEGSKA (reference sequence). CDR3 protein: CSAGQGETQYF.

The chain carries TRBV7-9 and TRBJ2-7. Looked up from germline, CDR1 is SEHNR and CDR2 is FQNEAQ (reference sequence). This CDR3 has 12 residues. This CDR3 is CASSLDRHEQYF. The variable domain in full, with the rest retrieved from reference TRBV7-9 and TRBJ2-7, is DTGVSQNPRHKITKRGQNVTFRCDPISEHNRLYWYRQTLGQGPEFLTYFQNEAQLEKSRLLSDRFSAERPKGSFSTLEIQRTEQGDSAMYLCASSLDRHEQYFGPGTRLTVT.

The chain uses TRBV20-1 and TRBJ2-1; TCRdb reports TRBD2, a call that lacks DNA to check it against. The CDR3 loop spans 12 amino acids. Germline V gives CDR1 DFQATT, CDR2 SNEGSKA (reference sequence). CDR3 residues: CSARLGADEQFF.

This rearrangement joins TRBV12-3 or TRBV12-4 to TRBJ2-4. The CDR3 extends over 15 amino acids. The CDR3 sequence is CASSFQGVTKNIQYF.

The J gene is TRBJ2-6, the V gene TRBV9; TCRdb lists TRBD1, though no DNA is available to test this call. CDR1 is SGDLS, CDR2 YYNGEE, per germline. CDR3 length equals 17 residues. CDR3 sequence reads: CASSEQGPYSGANVLTF.

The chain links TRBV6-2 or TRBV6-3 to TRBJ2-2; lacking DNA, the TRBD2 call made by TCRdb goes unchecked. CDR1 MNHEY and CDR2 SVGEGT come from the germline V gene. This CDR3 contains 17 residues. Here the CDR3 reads CASRGTSGRANTGELFF.

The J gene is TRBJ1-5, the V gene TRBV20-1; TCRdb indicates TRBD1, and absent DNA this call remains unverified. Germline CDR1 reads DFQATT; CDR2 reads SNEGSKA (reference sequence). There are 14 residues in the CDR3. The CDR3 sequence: CSARAPQGNQPQHF.

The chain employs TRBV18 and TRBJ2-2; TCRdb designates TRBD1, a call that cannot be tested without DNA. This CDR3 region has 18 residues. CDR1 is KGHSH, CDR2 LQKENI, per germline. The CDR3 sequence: CASSPLQTGQGYTGELFF. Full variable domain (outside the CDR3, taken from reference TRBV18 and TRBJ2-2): NAGVMQNPRHLVRRRGQEARLRCSPMKGHSHVYWYRQLPEEGLKFMVYLQKENIIDESGMPKERFSAEFPKEGPSILRIQQVVRGDSAAYFCASSPLQTGQGYTGELFFGEGSRLTVL.

The CDR3 region is CASSDPSGVGAFF. V and J are TRBV27 and TRBJ1-1; TCRdb proposes TRBD1, but this gene call is untestable without DNA. CDR3 length: 13 amino acids. Germline V CDR1 and CDR2: MNHEY, SMNVEV (reference sequence).

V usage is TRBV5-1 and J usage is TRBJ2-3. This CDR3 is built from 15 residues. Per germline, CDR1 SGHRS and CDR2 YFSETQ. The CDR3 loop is CASSLDGHPTDTQYF.

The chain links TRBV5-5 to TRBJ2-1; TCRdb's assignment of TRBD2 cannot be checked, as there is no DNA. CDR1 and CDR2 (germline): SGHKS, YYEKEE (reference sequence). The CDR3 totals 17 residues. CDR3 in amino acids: CASSLALAASSYNEQFF.

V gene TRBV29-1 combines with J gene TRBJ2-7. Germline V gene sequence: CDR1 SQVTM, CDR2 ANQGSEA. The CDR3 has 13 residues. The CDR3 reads CSAGLVNSYEQYF.

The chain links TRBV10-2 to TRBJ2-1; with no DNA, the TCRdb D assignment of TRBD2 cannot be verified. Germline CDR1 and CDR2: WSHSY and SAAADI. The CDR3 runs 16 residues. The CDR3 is CASSGTSGRNYNEQFF.

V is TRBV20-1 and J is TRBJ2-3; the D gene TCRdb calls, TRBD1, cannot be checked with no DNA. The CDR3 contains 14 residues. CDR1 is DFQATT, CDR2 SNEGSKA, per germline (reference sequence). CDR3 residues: CSANDRGITDTQYF.

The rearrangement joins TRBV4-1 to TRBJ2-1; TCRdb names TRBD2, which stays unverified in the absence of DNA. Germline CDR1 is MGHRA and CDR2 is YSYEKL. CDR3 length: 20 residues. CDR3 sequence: CASSQTQTSGRAIWVNEQFF.

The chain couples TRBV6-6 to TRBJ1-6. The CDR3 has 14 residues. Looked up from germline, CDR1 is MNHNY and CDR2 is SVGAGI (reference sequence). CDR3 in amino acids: CASKLTTGDSPLHF.

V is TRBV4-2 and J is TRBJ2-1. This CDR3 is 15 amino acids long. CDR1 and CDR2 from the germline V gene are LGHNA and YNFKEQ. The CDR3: CASSLGLADYNEQFF.

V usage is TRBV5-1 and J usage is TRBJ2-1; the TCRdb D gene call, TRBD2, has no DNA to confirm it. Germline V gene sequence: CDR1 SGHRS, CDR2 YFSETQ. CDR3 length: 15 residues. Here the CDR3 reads CASSSGTSGNNEQFF.

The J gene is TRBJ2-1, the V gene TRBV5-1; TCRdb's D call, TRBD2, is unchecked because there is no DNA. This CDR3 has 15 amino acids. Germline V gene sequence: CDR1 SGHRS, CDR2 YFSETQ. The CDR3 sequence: CASSTQGLSYNEQFF. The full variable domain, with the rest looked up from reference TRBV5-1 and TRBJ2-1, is KAGVTQTPRYLIKTRGQQVTLSCSPISGHRSVSWYQQTPGQGLQFLFEYFSETQRNKGNFPGRFSGRQFSNSRSEMNVSTLELGDSALYLCASSTQGLSYNEQFFGPGTRLTVL.